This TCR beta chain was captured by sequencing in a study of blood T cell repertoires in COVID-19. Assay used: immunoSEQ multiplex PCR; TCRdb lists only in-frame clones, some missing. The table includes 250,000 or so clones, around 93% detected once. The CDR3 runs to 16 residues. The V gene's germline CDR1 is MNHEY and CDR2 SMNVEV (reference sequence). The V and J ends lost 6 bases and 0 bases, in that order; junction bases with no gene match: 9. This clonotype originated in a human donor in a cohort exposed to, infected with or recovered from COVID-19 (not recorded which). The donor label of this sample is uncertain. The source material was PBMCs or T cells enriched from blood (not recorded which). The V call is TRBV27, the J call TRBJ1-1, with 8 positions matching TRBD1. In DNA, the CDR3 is TGTGCCAGCAGGGGCAGGGGGCTTCGGCTGAACACTGAAGCTTTCTTT. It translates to CASRGRGLRLNTEAFF.